The 9 T cell receptor beta chains reported below all come from one sample, sequenced in a study of blood T cell repertoires in COVID-19. TCRdb keeps only in-frame clones here, not all; method: immunoSEQ multiplex PCR. The sample lists around 250,000 clones; roughly 85% were seen once. The sample consisted of peripheral blood. The receptor source for this set is a young woman with active or convalescent COVID-19.

Written as DNA, the CDR3 is TGTGCCAGCAGTGTGATGGGTAGCGATAACATTCAGTACTTC. Translated, it gives CASSVMGSDNIQYF. This rearrangement joins TRBV6-2 or TRBV6-3 to TRBJ2-4; D is perhaps TRBD2 (5 bases). V dropped 5 bases and J dropped 7 bases, with 15 bases sitting between them. Germline V gives CDR1 MNHEY, CDR2 SVGEGT. The CDR3 loop spans 14 amino acids.

The J gene is TRBJ2-3, the V gene TRBV9, with 7 bases fitting TRBD2. V lost 5 bases and J lost 0; bases outside the gene matches: 3. The CDR3 runs to 14 residues. Germline V gene lookup returns CDR1 SGDLS and CDR2 YYNGEE. This CDR3 reads CASSPSGSTDTQYF. In nucleotides, the CDR3 is TGTGCCAGCAGTCCTAGCGGAAGCACAGATACGCAGTATTTT.

V gene TRBV19 combines with J gene TRBJ2-3, with 14 bases aligning to TRBD2. V lost 5 bases and J lost 0; bases outside the gene matches: 7. Germline lookup yields CDR1 LNHDA and CDR2 SQIVND (reference sequence). This CDR3 contains 18 residues. CDR3 nucleotides: TGTGCCAGTAGTTCACGACTAGCGGGGGGGGCTAGCACAGATACGCAGTATTTT. Its protein product is CASSSRLAGGASTDTQYF.

V gene TRBV24-1 combines with J gene TRBJ2-7, with D perhaps TRBD2 (7 bases). Germline lookup yields CDR1 KGHDR and CDR2 SFDVKD. The CDR3 has 16 amino acids. V was trimmed by 0 bases and J by 3 bases, leaving 14 bases between them. The CDR3: CATSDLGGALFYEQYF. DNA for the CDR3: TGTGCCACCAGTGATTTGGGGGGGGCCCTTTTCTACGAGCAGTACTTC.

This clone was counted a single time. The CDR3 sequence: CASKGVRSPTGELFF. The CDR3 bases are TGTGCCAGCAAAGGAGTCCGTTCCCCGACCGGGGAGCTGTTTTTT. J is TRBJ2-2 and V is TRBV6-5, with D uncertain. There are 15 residues in the CDR3. Germline CDR1 is MNHEY and CDR2 is SVGAGI. Trimming removed 7 bases from V and 5 bases from J, with 17 bases in between.

The chain uses TRBV10-3 and TRBJ2-4; tentatively, D is TRBD2 (5 bases). From germline, CDR1 is ENHRY and CDR2 SYGVKD. There are 16 residues in the CDR3. Trimming stripped 2 bases from V and 0 bases from J, with 11 bases between. CDR3 DNA sequence: TGTGCCATCAGTGAGGGAAGGGAGCTAGCCAAAAACATTCAGTACTTC. Protein sequence: CAISEGRELAKNIQYF.

The chain employs TRBV15 and TRBJ2-1; D is uncertain. This CDR3 has 14 residues. From germline, CDR1 is LNHNV and CDR2 YYDKDF (reference sequence). The germline V and J ends were trimmed by 9 bases and 3 bases, with 15 bases remaining between them. The CDR3 sequence is CATLPGRSYNEQFF. The CDR3 region has the DNA TGTGCCACTCTTCCTGGCCGGAGCTACAATGAGCAGTTCTTC.

The chain is built from TRBV6-2 or TRBV6-3 and TRBJ1-5; 7 nucleotides match TRBD1. Trimming at V came to 4 bases and at J to 4 bases, leaving 4 bases not matched to a gene. Germline loops: CDR1 MNHEY, CDR2 SVGEGT. This CDR3 is built from 14 residues. The CDR3 DNA is TGTGCCAGCAGTTCCCGGGACAGTAATCAGCCCCAGCATTTT. Translation gives CASSSRDSNQPQHF.

This sequence joins TRBV7-3 and TRBJ1-1; 8 bases agree with TRBD1. CDR3 length: 14 amino acids. V trimming: 4 bases; J trimming: 2 bases; junction bases outside the gene matches: 3. Germline CDR1 reads SGHTA; CDR2 reads FQGTGA. The CDR3 DNA sequence: TGTGCCAGCAGCTGGGCAGGGGGCAACACTGAAGCTTTCTTT. Amino acid sequence: CASSWAGGNTEAFF. Filled out from reference TRBV7-3 and TRBJ1-1, the complete variable domain reads GAGVSQTPSNKVTEKGKYVELRCDPISGHTALYWYRQSLGQGPEFLIYFQGTGAADDSGLPNDRFFAVRPEGSVSTLKIQRTERGDSAVYLCASSWAGGNTEAFFGQGTRLTVV.